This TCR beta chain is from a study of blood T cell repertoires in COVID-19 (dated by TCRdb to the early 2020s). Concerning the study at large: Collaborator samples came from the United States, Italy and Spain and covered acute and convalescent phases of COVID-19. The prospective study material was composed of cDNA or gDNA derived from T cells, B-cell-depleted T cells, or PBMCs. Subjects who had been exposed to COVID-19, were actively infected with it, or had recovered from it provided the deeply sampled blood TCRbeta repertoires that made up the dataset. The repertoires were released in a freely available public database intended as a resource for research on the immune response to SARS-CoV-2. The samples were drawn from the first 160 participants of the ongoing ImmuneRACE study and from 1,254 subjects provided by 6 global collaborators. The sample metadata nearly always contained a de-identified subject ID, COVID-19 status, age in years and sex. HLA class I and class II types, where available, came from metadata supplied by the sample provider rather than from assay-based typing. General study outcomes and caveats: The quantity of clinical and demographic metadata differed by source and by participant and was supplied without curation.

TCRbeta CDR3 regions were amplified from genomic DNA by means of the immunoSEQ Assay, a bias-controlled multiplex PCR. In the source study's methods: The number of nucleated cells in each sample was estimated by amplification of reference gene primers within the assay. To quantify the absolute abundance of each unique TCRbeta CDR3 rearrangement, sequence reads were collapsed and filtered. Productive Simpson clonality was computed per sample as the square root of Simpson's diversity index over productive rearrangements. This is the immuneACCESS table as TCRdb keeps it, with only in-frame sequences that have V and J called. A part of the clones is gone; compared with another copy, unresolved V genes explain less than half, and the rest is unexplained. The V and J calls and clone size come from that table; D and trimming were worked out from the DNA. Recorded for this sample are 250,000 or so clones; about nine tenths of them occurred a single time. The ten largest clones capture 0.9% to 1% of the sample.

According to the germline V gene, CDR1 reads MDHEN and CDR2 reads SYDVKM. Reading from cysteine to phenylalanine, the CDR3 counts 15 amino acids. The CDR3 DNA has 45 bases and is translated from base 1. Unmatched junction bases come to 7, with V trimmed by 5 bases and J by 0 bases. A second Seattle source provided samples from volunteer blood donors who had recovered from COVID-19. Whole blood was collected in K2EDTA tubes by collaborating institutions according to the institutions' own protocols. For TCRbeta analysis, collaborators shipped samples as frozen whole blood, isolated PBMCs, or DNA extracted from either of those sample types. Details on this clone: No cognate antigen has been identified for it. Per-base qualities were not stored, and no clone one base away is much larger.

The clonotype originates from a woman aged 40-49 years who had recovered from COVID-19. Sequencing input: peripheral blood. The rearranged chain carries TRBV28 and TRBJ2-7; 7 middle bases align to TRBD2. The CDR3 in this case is CASSLGGLASYEQYF. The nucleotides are TGTGCCAGCAGTCTGGGAGGGCTAGCCTCCTACGAGCAGTACTTC.